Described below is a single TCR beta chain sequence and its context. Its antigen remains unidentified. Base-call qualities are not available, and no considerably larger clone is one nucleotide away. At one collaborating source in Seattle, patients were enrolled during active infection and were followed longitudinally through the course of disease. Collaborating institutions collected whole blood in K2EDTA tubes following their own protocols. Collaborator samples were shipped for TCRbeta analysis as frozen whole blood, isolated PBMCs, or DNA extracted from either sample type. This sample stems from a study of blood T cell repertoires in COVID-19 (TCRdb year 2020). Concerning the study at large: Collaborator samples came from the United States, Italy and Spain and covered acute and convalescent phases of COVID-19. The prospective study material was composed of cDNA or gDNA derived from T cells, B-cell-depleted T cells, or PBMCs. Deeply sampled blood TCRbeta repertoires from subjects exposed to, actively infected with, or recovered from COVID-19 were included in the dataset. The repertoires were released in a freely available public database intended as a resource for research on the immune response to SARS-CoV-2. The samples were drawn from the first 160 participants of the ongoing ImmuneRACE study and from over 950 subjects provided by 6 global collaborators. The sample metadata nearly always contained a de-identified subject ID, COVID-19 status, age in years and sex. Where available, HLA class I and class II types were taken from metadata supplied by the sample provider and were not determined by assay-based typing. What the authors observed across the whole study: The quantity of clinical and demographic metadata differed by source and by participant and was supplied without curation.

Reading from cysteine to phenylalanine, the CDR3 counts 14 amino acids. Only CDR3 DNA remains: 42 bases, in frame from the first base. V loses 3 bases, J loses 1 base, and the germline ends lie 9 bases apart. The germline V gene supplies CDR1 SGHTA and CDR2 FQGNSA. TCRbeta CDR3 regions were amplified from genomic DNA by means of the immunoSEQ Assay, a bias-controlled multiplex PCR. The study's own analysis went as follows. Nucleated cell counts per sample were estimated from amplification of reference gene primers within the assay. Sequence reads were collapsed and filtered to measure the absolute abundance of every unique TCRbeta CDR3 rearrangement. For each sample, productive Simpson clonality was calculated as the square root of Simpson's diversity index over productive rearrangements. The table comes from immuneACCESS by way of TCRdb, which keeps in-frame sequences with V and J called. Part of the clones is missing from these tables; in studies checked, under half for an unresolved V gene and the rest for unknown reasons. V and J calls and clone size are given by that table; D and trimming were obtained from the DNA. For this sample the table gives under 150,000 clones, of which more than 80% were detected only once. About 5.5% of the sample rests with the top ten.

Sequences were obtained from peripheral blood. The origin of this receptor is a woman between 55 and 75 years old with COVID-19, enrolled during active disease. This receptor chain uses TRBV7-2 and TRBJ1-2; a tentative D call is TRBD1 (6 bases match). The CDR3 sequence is CASSFDRFNYGYTF. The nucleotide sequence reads TGTGCCAGCAGCTTCGACAGGTTTAACTATGGCTACACCTTC.